This paragraph covers one T cell receptor (beta chain) sequence. Its target is unknown. The data belong to a study of CD8 T cell repertoires and HIV-1 epitope variants. Overall study results and limits: Of nine antigen-specific beta clonotypes, six or seven appeared to cross-react with escape variants.

TCRdb keeps only in-frame clones here, not all; method: immunoSEQ multiplex PCR. Of several thousand clones in the sample, 65% were seen once. The CDR3 has 13 amino acids. V lost 0 bases and J 10 bases, leaving 10 bases between the germline ends. Germline V gene sequence: CDR1 LGHNA, CDR2 YSLEER. V usage is TRBV4-3 and J usage is TRBJ2-1; D is unclear. This receptor was obtained from a male donor with HIV. The sequencing input was cultured CD8+ T cells derived from PBMCs. This CDR3 reads CASSQEVPREQFF. Here the CDR3 DNA reads TGCGCCAGCAGCCAAGAGGTCCCCCGGGAGCAGTTCTTC.